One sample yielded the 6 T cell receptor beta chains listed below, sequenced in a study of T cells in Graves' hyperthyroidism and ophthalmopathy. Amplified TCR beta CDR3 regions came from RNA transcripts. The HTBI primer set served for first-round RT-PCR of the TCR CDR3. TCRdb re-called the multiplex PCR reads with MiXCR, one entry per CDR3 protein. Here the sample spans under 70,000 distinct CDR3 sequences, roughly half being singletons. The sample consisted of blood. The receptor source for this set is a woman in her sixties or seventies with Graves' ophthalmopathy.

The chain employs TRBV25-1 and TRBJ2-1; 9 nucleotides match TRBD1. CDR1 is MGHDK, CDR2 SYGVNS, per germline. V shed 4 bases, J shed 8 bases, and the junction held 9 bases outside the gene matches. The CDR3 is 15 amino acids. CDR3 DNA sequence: TGTGCCAGCAGTGCCGTCCGGACAGGGGACGATGAGCAGTTCTTC. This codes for CASSAVRTGDDEQFF.

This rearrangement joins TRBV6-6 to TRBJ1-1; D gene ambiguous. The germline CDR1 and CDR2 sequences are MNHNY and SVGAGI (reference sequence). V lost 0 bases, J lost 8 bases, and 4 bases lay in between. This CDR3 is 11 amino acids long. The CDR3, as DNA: TGTGCCAGCAGTTACTCGGGGGAAGCTTTCTTT. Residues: CASSYSGEAFF.

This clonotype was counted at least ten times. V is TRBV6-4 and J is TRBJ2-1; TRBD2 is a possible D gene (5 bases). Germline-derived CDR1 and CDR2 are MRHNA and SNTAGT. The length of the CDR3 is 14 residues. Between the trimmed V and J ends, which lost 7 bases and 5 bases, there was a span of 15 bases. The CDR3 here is CASNGLASHNEQFF. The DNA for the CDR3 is TGTGCCAGCAACGGACTGGCTTCACACAATGAGCAGTTCTTC.

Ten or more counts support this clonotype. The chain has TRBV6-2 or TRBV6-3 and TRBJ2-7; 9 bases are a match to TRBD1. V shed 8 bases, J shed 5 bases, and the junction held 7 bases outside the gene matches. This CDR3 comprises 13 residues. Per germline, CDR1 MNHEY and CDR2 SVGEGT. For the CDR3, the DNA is TGTGCCAGCCAAGGGACAGGGCGGGACGAGCAGTACTTC. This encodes CASQGTGRDEQYF.

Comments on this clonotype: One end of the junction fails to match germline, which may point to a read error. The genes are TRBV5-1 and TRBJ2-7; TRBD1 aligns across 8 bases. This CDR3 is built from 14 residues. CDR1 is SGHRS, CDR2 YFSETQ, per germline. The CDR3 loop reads CASRFGTGKYERYF. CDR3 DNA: TGTGCAAGTCGCTTCGGGACAGGCAAATACGAGCGGTACTTC.

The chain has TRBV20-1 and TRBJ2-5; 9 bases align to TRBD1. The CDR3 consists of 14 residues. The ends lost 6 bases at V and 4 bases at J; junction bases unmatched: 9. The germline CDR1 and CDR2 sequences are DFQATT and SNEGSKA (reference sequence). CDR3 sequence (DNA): TGCAGTGCAGATACAGGGGGCAGTTTAGAGACCCAGTACTTC. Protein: CSADTGGSLETQYF.